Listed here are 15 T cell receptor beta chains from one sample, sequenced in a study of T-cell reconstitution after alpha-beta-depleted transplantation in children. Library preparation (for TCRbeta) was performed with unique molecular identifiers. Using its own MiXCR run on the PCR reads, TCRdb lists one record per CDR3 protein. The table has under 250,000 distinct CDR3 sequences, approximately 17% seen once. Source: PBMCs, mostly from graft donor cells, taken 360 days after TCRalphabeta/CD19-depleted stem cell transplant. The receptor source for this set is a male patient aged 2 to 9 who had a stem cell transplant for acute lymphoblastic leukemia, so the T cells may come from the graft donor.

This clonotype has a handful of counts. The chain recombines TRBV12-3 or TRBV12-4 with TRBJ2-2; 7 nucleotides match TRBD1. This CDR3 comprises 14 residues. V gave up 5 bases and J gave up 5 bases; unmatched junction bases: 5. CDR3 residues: CASSALQGTGELFF. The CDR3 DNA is TGTGCCAGCAGTGCACTACAGGGGACCGGGGAGCTGTTTTTT.

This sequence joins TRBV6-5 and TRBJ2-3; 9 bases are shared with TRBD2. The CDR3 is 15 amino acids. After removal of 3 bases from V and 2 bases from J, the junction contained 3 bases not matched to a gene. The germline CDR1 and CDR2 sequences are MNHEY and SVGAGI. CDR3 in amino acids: CASSYSGGDTDTQYF. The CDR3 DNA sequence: TGTGCCAGCAGTTATAGCGGGGGTGACACAGATACGCAGTATTTT.

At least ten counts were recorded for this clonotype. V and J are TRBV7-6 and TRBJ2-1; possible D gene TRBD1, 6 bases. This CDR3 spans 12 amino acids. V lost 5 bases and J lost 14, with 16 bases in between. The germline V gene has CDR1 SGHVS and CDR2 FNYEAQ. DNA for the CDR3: TGTGCCAGCAGCAAGACAGGCCTGGGAAAGTTCTTC. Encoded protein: CASSKTGLGKFF. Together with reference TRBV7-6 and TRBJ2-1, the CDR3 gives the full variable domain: GAGVSQSPRYKVTKRGQDVALRCDPISGHVSLYWYRQALGQGPEFLTYFNYEAQQDKSGLPNDRFSAERPEGSISTLTIQRTEQRDSAMYRCASSKTGLGKFFGPGTRLTVL.

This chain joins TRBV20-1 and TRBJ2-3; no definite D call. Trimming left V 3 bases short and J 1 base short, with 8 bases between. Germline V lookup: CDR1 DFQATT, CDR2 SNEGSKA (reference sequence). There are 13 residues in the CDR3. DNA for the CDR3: TGCAGTGCTAGTGTCTCAGGCACAGATACGCAGTATTTT. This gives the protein CSASVSGTDTQYF.

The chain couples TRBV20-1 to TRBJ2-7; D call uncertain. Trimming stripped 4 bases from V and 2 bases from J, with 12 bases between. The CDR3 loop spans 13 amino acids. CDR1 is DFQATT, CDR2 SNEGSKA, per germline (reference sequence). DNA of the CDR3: TGCAGTGCTAAGAGTCACAGCACCTACGAGCAGTACTTC. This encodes CSAKSHSTYEQYF.

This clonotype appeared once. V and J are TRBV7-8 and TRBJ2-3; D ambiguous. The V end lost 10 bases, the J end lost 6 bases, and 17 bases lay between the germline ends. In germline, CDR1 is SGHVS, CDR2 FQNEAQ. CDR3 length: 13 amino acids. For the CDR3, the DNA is TGTGCCATCCGGGCCTTTACTACGGATACGCAGTATTTT. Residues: CAIRAFTTDTQYF.

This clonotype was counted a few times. In DNA, the CDR3 is TGTGCCAGCAGCTCCCGGGGGGGGTCCTACGAGCAGTACTTC. Translated: CASSSRGGSYEQYF. This chain joins TRBV7-2 and TRBJ2-7; TRBD2 agrees at 8 bases. V gave up 4 bases and J gave up 1 base; unmatched junction bases: 3. Germline V gives CDR1 SGHTA, CDR2 FQGNSA. There are 14 residues in the CDR3.

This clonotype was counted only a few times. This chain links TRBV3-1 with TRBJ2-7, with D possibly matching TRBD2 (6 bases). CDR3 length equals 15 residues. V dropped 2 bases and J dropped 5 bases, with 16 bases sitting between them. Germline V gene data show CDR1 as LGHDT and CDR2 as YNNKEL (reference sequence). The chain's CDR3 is CASSQLAGCYHEQYF. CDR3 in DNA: TGTGCCAGCAGCCAATTGGCGGGATGTTACCACGAGCAGTACTTC.

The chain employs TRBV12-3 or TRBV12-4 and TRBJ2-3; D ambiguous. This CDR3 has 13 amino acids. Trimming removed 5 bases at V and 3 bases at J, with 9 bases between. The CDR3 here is CASSAQLTDTQYF. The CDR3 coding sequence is TGTGCCAGCAGTGCCCAATTAACAGATACGCAGTATTTT.

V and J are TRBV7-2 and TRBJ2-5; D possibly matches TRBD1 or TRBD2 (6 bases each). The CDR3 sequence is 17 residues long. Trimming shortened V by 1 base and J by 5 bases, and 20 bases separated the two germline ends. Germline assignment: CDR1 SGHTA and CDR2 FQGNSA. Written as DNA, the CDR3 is TGTGCCAGCAGCTTAGGTCCAGGTCTGACTAGGGGGGAGACCCAGTACTTC. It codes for CASSLGPGLTRGETQYF.

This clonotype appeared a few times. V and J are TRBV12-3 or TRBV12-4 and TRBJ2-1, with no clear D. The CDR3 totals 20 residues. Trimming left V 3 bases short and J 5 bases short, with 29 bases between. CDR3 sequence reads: CASSFRRGQRLLAFDNEQFF. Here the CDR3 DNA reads TGTGCCAGCAGTTTTCGACGTGGGCAGCGACTTCTGGCCTTTGACAATGAGCAGTTCTTC.

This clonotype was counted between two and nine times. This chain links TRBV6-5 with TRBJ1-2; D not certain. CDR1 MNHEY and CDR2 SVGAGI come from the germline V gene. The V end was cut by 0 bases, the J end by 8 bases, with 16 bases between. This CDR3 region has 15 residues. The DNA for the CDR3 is TGTGCCAGCAGTTACTCGAACAGCCCTAATTTGGGCTACACCTTC. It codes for CASSYSNSPNLGYTF.

This chain's CDR3 is CASSLRGEVYNEQFF. The CDR3 DNA follows: TGTGCCAGCAGCTTAAGGGGAGAGGTCTACAATGAGCAGTTCTTC. The chain has TRBV7-9 and TRBJ2-1; either TRBD1 or TRBD2 may fit D (5 bases each). There are 15 residues in the CDR3. With 2 bases removed from V and 3 bases from J, the gap between germline ends came to 11 bases. Germline values: CDR1 SEHNR, CDR2 FQNEAQ (reference sequence).

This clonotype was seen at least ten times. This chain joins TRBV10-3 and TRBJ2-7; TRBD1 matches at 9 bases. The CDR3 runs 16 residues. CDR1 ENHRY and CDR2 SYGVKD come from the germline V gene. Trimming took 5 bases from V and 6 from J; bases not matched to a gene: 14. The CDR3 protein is CAISSSGFGTGSEQYF. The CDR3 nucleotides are TGTGCCATCAGTTCCTCCGGGTTCGGGACAGGGAGCGAGCAGTACTTC.

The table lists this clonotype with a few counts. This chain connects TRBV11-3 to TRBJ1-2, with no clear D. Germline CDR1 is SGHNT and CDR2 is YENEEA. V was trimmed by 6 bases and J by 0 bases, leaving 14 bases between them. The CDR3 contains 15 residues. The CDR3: CASSSGSPSNYGYTF. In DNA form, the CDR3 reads TGTGCCAGCAGTTCGGGGAGCCCGTCTAACTATGGCTACACCTTC.